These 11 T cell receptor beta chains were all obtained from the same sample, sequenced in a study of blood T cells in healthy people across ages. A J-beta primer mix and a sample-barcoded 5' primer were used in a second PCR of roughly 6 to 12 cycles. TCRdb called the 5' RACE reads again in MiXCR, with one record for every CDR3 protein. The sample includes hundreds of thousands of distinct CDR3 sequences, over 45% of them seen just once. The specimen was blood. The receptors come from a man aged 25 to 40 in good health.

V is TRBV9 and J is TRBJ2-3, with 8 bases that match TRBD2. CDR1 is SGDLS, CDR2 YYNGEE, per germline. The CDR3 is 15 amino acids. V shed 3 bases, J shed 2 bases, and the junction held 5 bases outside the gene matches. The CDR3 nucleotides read TGTGCCAGCAGCGACCGCGGGGGGACCACAGATACGCAGTATTTT. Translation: CASSDRGGTTDTQYF.

CDR3 nucleotides: TGTGCCAGCAGTTTAGCCCGAACCACAGGGAGCTCCTACAATGAGCAGTACTTC. It codes for CASSLARTTGSSYNEQYF. The V call is TRBV12-3 or TRBV12-4, the J call TRBJ2-1; a possible D gene is TRBD1 (6 bases). The end of the DNA is better explained by TRBJ2-7, so the J call may be wrong. This CDR3 comprises 18 residues.

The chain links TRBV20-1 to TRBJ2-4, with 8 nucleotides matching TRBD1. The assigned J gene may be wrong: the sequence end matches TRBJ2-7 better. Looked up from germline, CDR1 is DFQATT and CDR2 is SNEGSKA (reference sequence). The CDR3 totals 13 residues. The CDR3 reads CSAIRTGLDEQYF. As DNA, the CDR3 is TGCAGTGCTATACGGACAGGGCTGGACGAGCAGTACTTC.

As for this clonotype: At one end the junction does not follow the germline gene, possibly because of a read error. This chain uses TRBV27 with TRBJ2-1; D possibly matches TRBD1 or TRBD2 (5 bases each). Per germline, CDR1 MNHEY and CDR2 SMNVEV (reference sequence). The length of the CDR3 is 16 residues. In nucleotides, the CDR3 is TGTGCCAGCAGCAAGCAATTGGGGGAATCCTACAGTGAGCAGTTCTTC. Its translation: CASSKQLGESYSEQFF.

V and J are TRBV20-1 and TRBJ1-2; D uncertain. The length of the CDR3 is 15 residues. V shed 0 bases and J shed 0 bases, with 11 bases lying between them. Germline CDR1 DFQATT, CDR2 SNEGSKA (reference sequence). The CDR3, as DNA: TGCAGTGCTAGAGAGTCGCTCATTTCTAACTATGGCTACACCTTC. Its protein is CSARESLISNYGYTF.

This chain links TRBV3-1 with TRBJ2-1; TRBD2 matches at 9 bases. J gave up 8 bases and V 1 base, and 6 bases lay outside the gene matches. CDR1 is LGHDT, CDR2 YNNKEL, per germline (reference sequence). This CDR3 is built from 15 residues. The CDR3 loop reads CASSQGLAGRHEQFF. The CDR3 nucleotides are TGTGCCAGCAGCCAAGGGCTAGCGGGACGACATGAGCAGTTCTTC.

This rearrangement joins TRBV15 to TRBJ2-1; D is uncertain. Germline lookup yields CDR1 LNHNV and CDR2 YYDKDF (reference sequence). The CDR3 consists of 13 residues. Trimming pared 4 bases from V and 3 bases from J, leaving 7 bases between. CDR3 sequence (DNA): TGTGCCACCAGCACCAAGGGCTACAATGAGCAGTTCTTC. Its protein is CATSTKGYNEQFF.

The CDR3 nucleotides read TGTGCCAGCACCGCCATCCAAGGAGCCTACAATGAGCAGTTCTTC. Its protein product is CASTAIQGAYNEQFF. The chain recombines TRBV6-5 with TRBJ2-1; the D is unclear. Trimming removed 7 bases at V and 2 bases at J, with 15 bases between. CDR1 is MNHEY, CDR2 SVGAGI, per germline. CDR3 length: 15 amino acids.

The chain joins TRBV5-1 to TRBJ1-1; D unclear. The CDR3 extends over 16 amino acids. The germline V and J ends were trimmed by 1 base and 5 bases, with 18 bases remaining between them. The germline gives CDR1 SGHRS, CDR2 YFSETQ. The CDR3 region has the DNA TGCGCCAGCAGCTTGCTCGTCGGAGCGGGCGCTACTGAAGCTTTCTTT. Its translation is CASSLLVGAGATEAFF.

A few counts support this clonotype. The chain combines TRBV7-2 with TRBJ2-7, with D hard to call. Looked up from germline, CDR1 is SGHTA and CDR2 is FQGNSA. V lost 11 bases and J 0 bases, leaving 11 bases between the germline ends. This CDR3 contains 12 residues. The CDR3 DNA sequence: TGTGCCCCCCATTTATCCTCCTACGAGCAGTACTTC. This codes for CAPHLSSYEQYF.

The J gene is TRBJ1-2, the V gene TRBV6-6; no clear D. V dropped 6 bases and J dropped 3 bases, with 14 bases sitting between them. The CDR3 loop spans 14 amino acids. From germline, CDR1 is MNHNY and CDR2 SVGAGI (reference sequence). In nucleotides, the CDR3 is TGTGCCAGCAGGTGGACCTCCGCGGACTATGGCTACACCTTC. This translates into CASRWTSADYGYTF.